These 30 T cell receptor beta chains share one sample of origin, sequenced in a study of healthy donors' naive CD4 and CD8 T cells. Starting from about 470 ng of total RNA, TCR libraries were made with linear amplification. TCRdb used MiXCR to reprocess the reads, holding one entry per CDR3 protein. Altogether around 200,000 distinct CDR3 sequences are present, over 60% being singletons, with the ten largest covering less than 2.5%. The sequenced sample was naive CD4+ and CD8+ T cells sorted from blood, pooled from several donors. Receptors originate from a pool of human donors in good health; the sample pools cells from several healthy donors.

The rearrangement joins TRBV27 to TRBJ2-1, with 12 bases that match TRBD2. The CDR3 has 16 amino acids. Germline V gives CDR1 MNHEY, CDR2 SMNVEV (reference sequence). V dropped 5 bases and J dropped 3; count of bases not matched to a gene: 5. This CDR3 is CASSPPGLAGYNEQFF. In nucleotides, the CDR3 is TGTGCCAGCAGTCCGCCGGGACTAGCGGGCTACAATGAGCAGTTCTTC.

This chain links TRBV29-1 with TRBJ2-3; TRBD2 aligns across 12 bases. Germline CDR1 is SQVTM and CDR2 is ANQGSEA. The J segment lost 0 bases and the V segment lost 7 bases, leaving 5 bases of the junction unmatched. CDR3 length: 15 residues. CDR3 loop: CSARTSGESTDTQYF. The CDR3 nucleotides are TGCAGCGCTCGGACTAGCGGGGAGAGCACAGATACGCAGTATTTT.

The chain links TRBV5-1 to TRBJ2-3, with 8 nucleotides matching TRBD1. The CDR3 spans 19 residues. V was clipped by 3 bases and J by 0 bases; unmatched bases: 15. The germline V gene has CDR1 SGHRS and CDR2 YFSETQ. In nucleotides, the CDR3 is TGCGCCAGCAGCTATCTCTCTCTACCGGGACAGGCAAGCACAGATACGCAGTATTTT. Its translation: CASSYLSLPGQASTDTQYF.

This sequence joins TRBV27 and TRBJ1-2; the match to TRBD1 covers 7 bases. The CDR3 contains 13 residues. Germline V gene sequence: CDR1 MNHEY, CDR2 SMNVEV (reference sequence). Unmatched junction bases numbered 5, after V lost 7 bases and J lost 3 bases. The CDR3 spells CASKIQGDYGYTF. The CDR3 region has the DNA TGTGCCAGCAAAATCCAGGGGGACTATGGCTACACCTTC.

V is TRBV6-6 and J is TRBJ2-1; the match to TRBD2 covers 7 bases. J gave up 5 bases and V 1 base, and 8 bases lay outside the gene matches. Germline V lookup: CDR1 MNHNY, CDR2 SVGAGI (reference sequence). The CDR3 runs 16 residues. In DNA form, the CDR3 reads TGTGCCAGCAGTTACTTGGGACTAAGCCAAAACAATGAGCAGTTCTTC. Translating it yields CASSYLGLSQNNEQFF.

The CDR3 DNA reads TGTGCCTGGAGTGGTCTAGCGGATCACGAGCAGTACTTC. Translated: CAWSGLADHEQYF. This chain connects TRBV30 to TRBJ2-7; TRBD2 agrees at 7 bases. CDR1 is GTSNPN, CDR2 SVGIG, per germline (reference sequence). This CDR3 comprises 13 residues. The J segment lost 5 bases and the V segment lost 1 base, leaving 5 bases of the junction unmatched.

In its sample, this clonotype was seen a few times. The rearrangement joins TRBV6-2 or TRBV6-3 to TRBJ2-6, with a possible D match to TRBD1 (5 bases). Between the trimmed V and J ends, which lost 2 bases and 0 bases, there was a span of 14 bases. This CDR3 is built from 18 residues. Germline V gives CDR1 MNHEY, CDR2 SVGEGT. This chain's CDR3 is CASSYLGPSASGANVLTF. The DNA of the CDR3 is TGTGCCAGCAGTTACCTGGGGCCCTCCGCCTCTGGGGCCAACGTCCTGACTTTC.

J is TRBJ2-6 and V is TRBV6-6; tentatively, D is TRBD2 (6 bases). Germline CDR1 is MNHNY and CDR2 is SVGAGI (reference sequence). The V gene lost 0 bases and the J gene lost 3 bases, with 12 bases spanning the gap. The CDR3 has 17 residues. The CDR3: CASSYSGGQGGANVLTF. CDR3 coding DNA: TGTGCCAGCAGTTACTCGGGAGGCCAAGGTGGGGCCAACGTCCTGACTTTC.

This rearrangement joins TRBV29-1 to TRBJ1-5; D is ambiguous. Between the trimmed V and J ends, which lost 4 bases and 4 bases, there was a span of 8 bases. CDR1 and CDR2 from the germline V gene are SQVTM and ANQGSEA. The CDR3 length is 12 residues. The CDR3 nucleotides read TGCAGCGTTGGGTCAGTTAATCAGCCCCAGCATTTT. Its translation: CSVGSVNQPQHF.

Notes on this clonotype: Germline is not matched at one junction end, which may reflect a read error. The rearrangement links TRBV19 to TRBJ2-1; 14 bases align to TRBD2. Germline CDR1 reads LNHDA; CDR2 reads SQIVND (reference sequence). The CDR3 totals 15 residues. CDR3 nucleotides: TGTGCCGGTAGTAAGGGACTAGCGGGAGTCGGCGAGCAGTTCTTC. Protein sequence: CAGSKGLAGVGEQFF.

This clonotype was found a few times. This chain links TRBV29-1 with TRBJ2-7, with 7 bases matching TRBD1. The V and J ends lost 7 bases and 3 bases, in that order; junction bases with no gene match: 9. This CDR3 is 13 amino acids long. Germline CDR1 is SQVTM and CDR2 is ANQGSEA. CDR3 nucleotide sequence: TGCAGCGGTTCGACAGGGCCCGACTACGAGCAGTACTTC. Translation: CSGSTGPDYEQYF.

V is TRBV27 and J is TRBJ2-5; tentatively, D is TRBD2 (6 bases). Per germline, CDR1 MNHEY and CDR2 SMNVEV (reference sequence). Trimming shortened V by 0 bases and J by 0 bases, and 14 bases separated the two germline ends. The CDR3 consists of 17 residues. CDR3 nucleotide sequence: TGTGCCAGCAGTTTATCGTCGGGGGACTGGAACCAAGAGACCCAGTACTTC. It is translated as CASSLSSGDWNQETQYF.

This chain connects TRBV30 to TRBJ1-4, with unresolved D. Trimming took off 2 bases at V and 3 bases at J, with 13 bases between the two ends. This CDR3 spans 15 amino acids. CDR1 and CDR2 from the germline V gene are GTSNPN and SVGIG (reference sequence). The DNA of the CDR3 is TGTGCCTGGAGTCTGCGGGGATTTGCTAATGAAAAACTGTTTTTT. It codes for CAWSLRGFANEKLFF.

V usage is TRBV27 and J usage is TRBJ2-1; unclear D gene. Germline V gives CDR1 MNHEY, CDR2 SMNVEV (reference sequence). CDR3 length equals 13 residues. Trimming stripped 2 bases from V and 5 bases from J, with 7 bases between. For the CDR3, the DNA is TGTGCCAGCAGTTTACCCCCGGACAATGAGCAGTTCTTC. Its translation: CASSLPPDNEQFF.

The J gene is TRBJ2-1, the V gene TRBV5-5; unclear D gene. The CDR3 covers 13 residues. The germline CDR1 and CDR2 sequences are SGHKS and YYEKEE (reference sequence). V was clipped by 0 bases and J by 4 bases, with 5 bases between them. DNA of the CDR3: TGTGCCAGCAGCTTGGACGATTACAATGAGCAGTTCTTC. The encoded protein is CASSLDDYNEQFF.

The chain couples TRBV2 to TRBJ1-2; no firm D call. This CDR3 has 16 residues. V was trimmed by 6 bases and J by 6 bases, leaving 23 bases between them. The germline V gene encodes CDR1 SNHLY and CDR2 FYNNEI. The CDR3 nucleotides are TGTGCCAGCAGCGAACGTAGACAAGGTGGGGAGGATGGCTACACCTTC. It encodes CASSERRQGGEDGYTF.

This clonotype has more than one count but fewer than ten. This chain uses TRBV6-5 with TRBJ2-1; 10 bases align to TRBD2. Germline values: CDR1 MNHEY, CDR2 SVGAGI. V lost 6 bases to trimming and J lost 2 bases; unmatched junction nucleotides: 4. This CDR3 contains 15 residues. DNA of the CDR3: TGTGCCAGCAGCAACCTAGCGGGAGCCTACAATGAGCAGTTCTTC. It encodes CASSNLAGAYNEQFF.

V is TRBV21-1 and J is TRBJ1-1; the table's D call, TRBD1, was not checked against the DNA. TRBV21-1 is a pseudogene. This CDR3 region has 14 residues. CDR3 in DNA: TGTGCCAGCAGCGCCCCACGGGCGAACACTGAAGCTTTCTTT. This sequence encodes CASSAPRANTEAFF.

This chain links TRBV20-1 with TRBJ2-4; D is perhaps TRBD2 (6 bases). CDR1 is DFQATT, CDR2 SNEGSKA, per germline (reference sequence). This CDR3 contains 15 residues. Deletions cut 4 bases from V and 0 bases from J, with 13 bases between. The CDR3 sequence: CSATRVAVAKNIQYF. CDR3 DNA sequence: TGCAGTGCTACCAGGGTAGCGGTAGCCAAAAACATTCAGTACTTC.

A note on this clonotype: Mismatch with germline at one junction end may stem from a read error. The chain recombines TRBV2 with TRBJ1-5; perhaps TRBD1 as D (6 bases). The CDR3 is 14 amino acids. CDR1 is SNHLY and CDR2 is FYNNEI in the germline V gene. CDR3 coding DNA: TGTGCCAACAGTGAGCTTACAGGGAGTCAGCCCCAGCATTTT. Its translation: CANSELTGSQPQHF.

The CDR3 spells CASSNNRDEAFF. In nucleotides, the CDR3 is TGTGCCAGCAGTAACAACAGGGATGAAGCTTTCTTT. The J gene is TRBJ1-1, the V gene TRBV6-5; tentative D call: TRBD1 (6 bases). The germline V gene encodes CDR1 MNHEY and CDR2 SVGAGI. The CDR3 has 12 amino acids. Trimming removed 5 bases at V and 7 bases at J, with 11 bases between.

The chain uses TRBV6-6 and TRBJ2-7; 7 nucleotides line up with TRBD2. Germline V gene lookup returns CDR1 MNHNY and CDR2 SVGAGI (reference sequence). This CDR3 region has 13 residues. V lost 10 bases, J lost 0 bases, and 6 bases stayed unmatched. The CDR3 loop reads CAISRTSSYEQYF. In DNA, the CDR3 is TGTGCCATCTCTCGGACTAGCTCCTACGAGCAGTACTTC.

This clonotype was observed a handful of times. The genes are TRBV29-1 and TRBJ1-1; 7 nucleotides match TRBD1. The germline V gene has CDR1 SQVTM and CDR2 ANQGSEA. This CDR3 is built from 14 residues. V was pared by 2 bases and J by 5 bases, with 8 bases of the junction left unmatched. The CDR3 DNA is TGCAGCGTTGAAATAGGGGCAGGGGGAACTGAAGCTTTCTTT. Amino acid sequence: CSVEIGAGGTEAFF.

This sequence joins TRBV11-3 and TRBJ2-2, with 10 bases aligning to TRBD2. V dropped 2 bases and J dropped 11; count of bases not matched to a gene: 5. Looked up from germline, CDR1 is SGHNT and CDR2 is YENEEA. The CDR3 extends over 14 amino acids. CDR3 DNA: TGTGCCAGCAGCTTATCAACTAGCGGGACCGAGCTGTTTTTT. This gives the protein CASSLSTSGTELFF.

The genes are TRBV6-5 and TRBJ2-4, with D tentatively TRBD2 (6 bases). V was clipped by 2 bases and J by 9 bases, with 17 bases between them. Germline-derived CDR1 and CDR2 are MNHEY and SVGAGI. The CDR3 contains 15 residues. CDR3 region: CASSYGASAPGIQYF. The CDR3 region has the DNA TGTGCCAGCAGTTACGGGGCTAGCGCCCCCGGCATTCAGTACTTC.

V and J are TRBV29-1 and TRBJ2-7; 10 bases fit TRBD1. Unmatched junction bases numbered 2, after V lost 7 bases and J lost 2 bases. The CDR3 spans 12 residues. Germline CDR1 reads SQVTM; CDR2 reads ANQGSEA. The CDR3 nucleotides are TGCAGCGCCGGGACAGGGGCCTACGAGCAGTACTTC. Amino acids: CSAGTGAYEQYF.

Turning to this clonotype: One end of the junction varies from germline; a read error may be responsible. The V call is TRBV19, the J call TRBJ2-3; D is undetermined. Germline lookup yields CDR1 LNHDA and CDR2 SQIVND (reference sequence). The CDR3 is 15 amino acids. CDR3 sequence: CAGSMAAWQSDTQYF. The CDR3 DNA is TGTGCCGGTAGTATGGCCGCCTGGCAGTCCGATACGCAGTATTTT. Filled out from reference TRBV19 and TRBJ2-3, the complete variable domain reads DGGITQSPKYLFRKEGQNVTLSCEQNLNHDAMYWYRQDPGQGLRLIYYSQIVNDFQKGDIAEGYSVSREKKESFPLTVTSAQKNPTAFYLCAGSMAAWQSDTQYFGPGTRLTVL.

J is TRBJ1-5 and V is TRBV10-3; D gene ambiguous. The CDR3 consists of 12 residues. Germline CDR1 is ENHRY and CDR2 is SYGVKD. V was clipped by 9 bases and J by 5 bases, with 11 bases between them. CDR3 DNA: TGTGCCATGGGGAGTCCGGATCAGCCCCAGCATTTT. Translating it yields CAMGSPDQPQHF.

The genes are TRBV27 and TRBJ2-3; no clear D gene. Trimming took 2 bases from V and 2 from J, leaving 8 bases between them. Germline CDR1 reads MNHEY; CDR2 reads SMNVEV (reference sequence). The CDR3 runs to 14 residues. CDR3 nucleotides: TGTGCCAGCAGTTTAGTTGTATCCACAGATACGCAGTATTTT. Its protein product is CASSLVVSTDTQYF.

The V call is TRBV6-5, the J call TRBJ2-5; unclear D gene. Germline V gives CDR1 MNHEY, CDR2 SVGAGI. The length of the CDR3 is 13 residues. Trimming shortened V by 2 bases and J by 5 bases, and 9 bases separated the two germline ends. The CDR3, as DNA: TGTGCCAGCAGTTACGATCTAGAGGAGACCCAGTACTTC. The encoded protein is CASSYDLEETQYF.